The 20 T cell receptor beta chains listed next were all sequenced from one sample in a study of Graves' ophthalmopathy and Graves' hyperthyroidism. RNA served as the template for amplifying TCR beta CDR3 regions. First-round RT-PCR relied on HTBI primers, and a second-round multiplex PCR came next. TCRdb reprocessed the multiplex PCR reads with MiXCR, giving one entry per CDR3 protein. The sample lists 450,000 to 600,000 distinct CDR3 sequences, less than 45% seen once, with about 4.2% in the top ten. The sample comprised peripheral blood or thyroid tissue (not recorded which). The receptors come from an adult man with Graves' hyperthyroidism.

This chain connects TRBV12-5 to TRBJ2-2; D possibly corresponds to TRBD1 (6 bases). The CDR3 extends over 17 amino acids. V was pared by 0 bases and J by 3 bases, with 14 bases between. The germline V gene encodes CDR1 LGHNT and CDR2 FRNRAP. CDR3 coding DNA: TGTGCTAGTGGTTTGGTGGTCAGGGGCATGGACACCGGGGAGCTGTTTTTT. Translation: CASGLVVRGMDTGELFF.

V and J are TRBV29-1 and TRBJ1-3; the D is unclear. The CDR3 spans 13 residues. Germline V CDR1 and CDR2: SQVTM, ANQGSEA. Trimming left V 8 bases short and J 2 bases short, with 13 bases between. CDR3 DNA: TGCAGCATCGCACGGGGAACTGGAAACACCATATATTTT. This gives the protein CSIARGTGNTIYF.

There are many counts of this clonotype. The J gene is TRBJ1-5, the V gene TRBV12-3 or TRBV12-4, with D possibly being TRBD1 (5 bases). Deletions cut 4 bases from V and 3 bases from J, with 10 bases between. The CDR3 totals 14 residues. CDR3 DNA sequence: TGTGCCAGCAGTTACGACAGCTACAATCAGCCCCAGCATTTT. Its translation: CASSYDSYNQPQHF.

This clonotype was found many times. The chain combines TRBV7-8 with TRBJ2-7; D gene unclear. Trimming took off 1 base at V and 2 bases at J, with 12 bases between the two ends. The CDR3 length is 15 residues. The germline gives CDR1 SGHVS, CDR2 FQNEAQ. The CDR3 is CASSLGRQAAYEQYF. CDR3 DNA: TGTGCCAGCAGCTTAGGGCGGCAGGCCGCCTACGAGCAGTACTTC.

This clonotype was seen only a few times. At one end, the junction sequence differs from germline, possibly due to a read error. The chain is built from TRBV6-6 and TRBJ2-7, with D uncertain. This CDR3 region has 14 residues. Germline V lookup: CDR1 MNHNY, CDR2 SVGAGI (reference sequence). This CDR3 is CASSTFDSSYEQCF. As DNA, the CDR3 is TGTGCCAGCAGCACGTTCGACTCCTCCTACGAGCAGTGCTTC.

This clonotype occurred many times. This chain uses TRBV5-1 with TRBJ2-5, with a tentative D call TRBD2 (6 bases). V was clipped by 0 bases and J by 7 bases, with 13 bases between them. The germline CDR1 and CDR2 sequences are SGHRS and YFSETQ. This CDR3 has 14 amino acids. CDR3 in DNA: TGCGCCAGCAGCTTGGACGGGGGACCGAGGACCCAGTACTTC. Translated: CASSLDGGPRTQYF.

Notes on this clonotype: One junction end disagrees with the germline gene, perhaps due to a read error. The genes are TRBV4-1 and TRBJ2-3; D may be TRBD2 (6 bases). The CDR3 loop spans 18 amino acids. Germline V CDR1 and CDR2: MGHRA, YSYEKL. This chain's CDR3 is CASSQAHPVAGTTDTQYF. In DNA, the CDR3 is TGTGCCAGCAGCCAAGCCCATCCCGTGGCGGGGACCACAGATACGCAGTATTTT.

This clonotype was recorded many times. The genes are TRBV13 and TRBJ1-6; 7 bases are shared with TRBD1. Germline lookup yields CDR1 PRHDT and CDR2 FYEKMQ (reference sequence). The CDR3 totals 12 residues. V dropped 10 bases and J dropped 7; count of bases not matched to a gene: 4. The CDR3 sequence: CATGDRNSPLHF. Here the CDR3 DNA reads TGTGCCACCGGGGACAGAAATTCACCCCTCCACTTT.

This chain uses TRBV7-2 with TRBJ1-3; no clear D gene. Germline V gives CDR1 SGHTA, CDR2 FQGNSA. Trimming cost V 5 bases and J 7 bases, with 9 bases left between them. The CDR3 totals 12 residues. The DNA of the CDR3 is TGTGCCAGCAGCCTGATCAGGAACACCATATATTTT. Its protein product is CASSLIRNTIYF.

This clonotype was seen many times. The V and J genes are TRBV2 and TRBJ1-3; TRBD1 is a possible D gene (5 bases). CDR3 length: 13 residues. Between the trimmed V and J ends, which lost 4 bases and 4 bases, there was a span of 8 bases. Germline-derived CDR1 and CDR2 are SNHLY and FYNNEI. The DNA for the CDR3 is TGTGCCAGCAGTGCGGGGGAGGGAAACACCATATATTTT. Its protein is CASSAGEGNTIYF.

This clonotype was seen a single time. The V and J genes are TRBV7-9 and TRBJ2-7, with 9 nucleotides matching TRBD1. Germline CDR1 reads SEHNR; CDR2 reads FQNEAQ (reference sequence). The V gene end was trimmed by 0 bases and the J gene end by 4 bases; junction bases not matched to a gene: 16. CDR3 size: 19 residues. For the CDR3, the DNA is TGTGCCAGCAGCTTAGCTACCACCCTCGGGGACAGGGCAGGATACGAGCAGTACTTC. Amino acids: CASSLATTLGDRAGYEQYF.

The CDR3 is CASSPWQLVGNTIYF. The CDR3 nucleotides are TGTGCCAGCAGCCCGTGGCAGCTTGTCGGAAACACCATATATTTT. This chain connects TRBV12-3 or TRBV12-4 to TRBJ1-3; no definite D call. V was trimmed by 6 bases and J by 4 bases, leaving 16 bases between them. CDR3 length: 15 amino acids.

A note on this clonotype: A read error is possible here, since a much larger clone lies one base away. The chain is built from TRBV25-1 and TRBJ2-7, with 7 bases that match TRBD2. The J call may not be correct, given that the DNA end is closer to TRBJ2-1. The CDR3 consists of 13 residues. Germline V gene data show CDR1 as MGHDK and CDR2 as SYGVNS. CDR3 sequence reads: CASSFSGKDEQFF. The CDR3 bases are TGTGCCAGCAGCTTCAGCGGGAAGGACGAGCAGTTCTTC.

This clonotype was counted ten times or more. V gene TRBV2 combines with J gene TRBJ1-6, with TRBD1 identical over 9 bases. The CDR3 extends over 15 amino acids. J was trimmed by 8 bases and V by 3 bases; bases with no gene match: 5. From germline, CDR1 is SNHLY and CDR2 FYNNEI. DNA of the CDR3: TGTGCCAGCAGTGACACGGGACAGGGAGATTCACCCCTCCACTTT. Residues: CASSDTGQGDSPLHF.

The genes are TRBV7-3 and TRBJ2-7; 9 bases line up with TRBD1. This CDR3 region has 14 residues. Per germline, CDR1 SGHTA and CDR2 FQGTGA. The trim removed 5 bases at V and 5 bases at J, leaving 7 bases unmatched. CDR3 loop: CASSLRDRVDEQYF. The CDR3 bases are TGTGCCAGCAGCCTCCGGGACAGGGTCGACGAGCAGTACTTC.

This clonotype was counted many times. The chain has TRBV7-9 and TRBJ2-7; D unresolved. The V gene lost 6 bases and the J gene lost 4 bases, with 7 bases spanning the gap. CDR3 length: 11 amino acids. In germline, CDR1 is SEHNR, CDR2 FQNEAQ (reference sequence). This chain's CDR3 is CASSHGYEQYF. CDR3 DNA sequence: TGTGCCAGCAGTCACGGATACGAGCAGTACTTC.

The genes are TRBV2 and TRBJ2-2; D call uncertain. V was trimmed by 6 bases and J by 2 bases, leaving 19 bases between them. This CDR3 is 17 amino acids long. Germline lookup yields CDR1 SNHLY and CDR2 FYNNEI. The CDR3 loop is CASSPTVDSGNTGELFF. CDR3 DNA sequence: TGTGCCAGCAGCCCGACGGTAGACTCTGGAAACACCGGGGAGCTGTTTTTT.

This clonotype was recorded many times. V gene TRBV7-8 combines with J gene TRBJ1-4; weak D call: TRBD1 (5 bases). V was cut by 2 bases and J by 8 bases, with 15 bases left in between. Germline CDR1 reads SGHVS; CDR2 reads FQNEAQ. CDR3 size: 15 residues. The CDR3: CASSLLGRGGEKLFF. The CDR3, as DNA: TGTGCCAGCAGCTTATTGGGCCGGGGCGGAGAAAAACTGTTTTTT.

The chain combines TRBV2 with TRBJ2-7; 9 bases are shared with TRBD1. This CDR3 contains 14 residues. The germline CDR1 and CDR2 sequences are SNHLY and FYNNEI. V was clipped by 7 bases and J by 3 bases; unmatched bases: 7. This chain's CDR3 is CASTDGTGLYEQYF. CDR3 nucleotides: TGTGCCAGCACCGACGGGACAGGGCTCTACGAGCAGTACTTC.

The CDR3 sequence: CASRKPGNRADTQYF. DNA of the CDR3: TGTGCCAGCAGGAAGCCCGGCAATAGGGCAGATACGCAGTATTTT. V is TRBV2 and J is TRBJ2-3, with D hard to call. The CDR3 runs 15 residues. The germline V gene has CDR1 SNHLY and CDR2 FYNNEI. Trimming removed 6 bases from V and 4 bases from J, with 17 bases in between. The full variable domain, completed using reference TRBV2 and TRBJ2-3, is EPEVTQTPSHQVTQMGQEVILRCVPISNHLYFYWYRQILGQKVEFLVSFYNNEISEKSEIFDDQFSVERPDGSNFTLKIRSTKLEDSAMYFCASRKPGNRADTQYFGPGTRLTVL.